This TCR beta chain was recovered during a study of blood T cell repertoires in COVID-19. About the study: Donors in the United States, Italy and Spain gave samples during acute or convalescent COVID-19. Nucleic acid was either cDNA or gDNA, and it came from T cells, B-cell-depleted T cells, or PBMCs.

In the authors' methods: For nucleated cells, counts were estimated from reference gene primer amplification. Profiling relied on immunoSEQ multiplex PCR, and the TCRdb table lists in-frame clones only, not all of them. V and J calls and clone size come straight from that table; D and trimming were deduced from the DNA. There are over 150,000 clones in the sample; less than 85% occur only once, and approximately 13% lies in the top ten. This receptor was taken from a woman in her forties or fifties with acute or convalescent COVID-19. Specimen: peripheral blood.

Here the CDR3 reads CASSLTGHSYEQYF. CDR3 sequence (DNA): TGTGCCAGCAGCTTAACAGGGCACTCCTACGAGCAGTACTTC. The rearrangement uses TRBV11-2 and TRBJ2-7; possibly TRBD1 for D (6 bases). Germline lookup yields CDR1 SGHAT and CDR2 FQNNGV. Trimming stripped 2 bases from V and 0 bases from J, with 8 bases between. This CDR3 is built from 14 residues.